Below, 3 T cell receptor beta chains from the same sample are listed, as sequenced in a study of cytomegalovirus exposure and HLA in healthy donors. Researchers ran the PCR with 60 Vbeta and 13 Jbeta primers. This table comes from immunoSEQ multiplex PCR, and its TCRdb copy is limited to in-frame clones, with some not included. Of approximately 120,000 clones listed, approximately 76% are singletons. Sequences were obtained from PBMCs. Receptors originate from a woman in her forties or fifties in good health and CMV-seropositive.

V is TRBV10-2 and J is TRBJ2-7; 7 bases match TRBD1. This CDR3 has 12 residues. Germline CDR1 is WSHSY and CDR2 is SAAADI. V was clipped by 8 bases and J by 6 bases; unmatched bases: 7. The CDR3 sequence is CASSRTGSEQYF. The CDR3 DNA reads as TGCGCCAGCTCAAGGACAGGATCCGAGCAGTACTTC.

The chain recombines TRBV7-2 with TRBJ1-2; D call uncertain. Trimming shortened V by 5 bases and J by 0 bases, and 16 bases separated the two germline ends. The CDR3 sequence is 16 residues long. In germline, CDR1 is SGHTA, CDR2 FQGNSA. In nucleotides, the CDR3 is TGTGCCAGCAGCCCCTCATTGGGCGTTTCTAACTATGGCTACACCTTC. Protein product: CASSPSLGVSNYGYTF.

The count of this clone is one. At one boundary the junction diverges from the germline segment, which might be a read error. The chain employs TRBV27 and TRBJ2-6; possibly TRBD1 for D (5 bases). Germline V gives CDR1 MNHEY, CDR2 SMNVEV (reference sequence). This CDR3 is built from 14 residues. This chain's CDR3 is CASRALSGANGLTF. CDR3 DNA: TGTGCCAGCAGGGCCCTCTCTGGGGCCAACGGCCTGACTTTC.